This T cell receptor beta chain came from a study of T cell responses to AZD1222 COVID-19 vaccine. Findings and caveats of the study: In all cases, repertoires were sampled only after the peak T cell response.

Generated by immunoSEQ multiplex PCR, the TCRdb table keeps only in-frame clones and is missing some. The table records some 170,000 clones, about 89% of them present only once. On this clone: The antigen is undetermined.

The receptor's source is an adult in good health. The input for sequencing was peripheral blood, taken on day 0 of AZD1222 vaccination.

CDR3 bases: TGTGCCAGCTTCCCTCGGGACGTGAACACTGAAGCTTTCTTT. It specifies CASFPRDVNTEAFF. The rearrangement links TRBV28 to TRBJ1-1; a possible D gene is TRBD1 (5 bases). This CDR3 spans 14 amino acids. CDR1 and CDR2 from the germline V gene are MDHEN and SYDVKM. V dropped 8 bases and J dropped 0 bases, with 13 bases sitting between them. Looking up the rest from reference TRBV28 and TRBJ1-1 gives the full variable domain: DVKVTQSSRYLVKRTGEKVFLECVQDMDHENMFWYRQDPGLGLRLIYFSYDVKMKEKGDIPEGYSVSREKKERFSLILESASTNQTSMYLCASFPRDVNTEAFFGQGTRLTVV.